This passage covers 2 T cell receptor beta chains from one sample sequenced in a study of T cell responses to AZD1222 COVID-19 vaccine. Data came from immunoSEQ multiplex PCR; TCRdb stores just in-frame clones and leaves some out. Among roughly 120,000 clones listed, about 93% were seen once. Source: peripheral blood, taken 28 days after the second AZD1222 dose. These receptors were obtained from an adult who received the AZD1222 COVID-19 vaccine.

The chain uses TRBV10-3 and TRBJ2-1; D call uncertain. V was clipped by 2 bases and J by 3 bases, with 11 bases between them. Per the germline V gene, CDR1 is ENHRY and CDR2 is SYGVKD. This CDR3 is built from 15 residues. The CDR3 DNA sequence: TGTGCCATCAGTGAGAGTAGTTCGTACTACAATGAGCAGTTCTTC. This translates into CAISESSSYYNEQFF.

The genes are TRBV10-3 and TRBJ2-2; D is possibly TRBD2 (5 bases). CDR1 is ENHRY, CDR2 SYGVKD, per germline. The CDR3 contains 15 residues. Trimming took 4 bases from V and 6 from J, leaving 15 bases between them. The CDR3 DNA follows: TGTGCCATCAGTGTGGAAGGGAGTCGCGCCGGGGAGCTGTTTTTT. It specifies CAISVEGSRAGELFF.